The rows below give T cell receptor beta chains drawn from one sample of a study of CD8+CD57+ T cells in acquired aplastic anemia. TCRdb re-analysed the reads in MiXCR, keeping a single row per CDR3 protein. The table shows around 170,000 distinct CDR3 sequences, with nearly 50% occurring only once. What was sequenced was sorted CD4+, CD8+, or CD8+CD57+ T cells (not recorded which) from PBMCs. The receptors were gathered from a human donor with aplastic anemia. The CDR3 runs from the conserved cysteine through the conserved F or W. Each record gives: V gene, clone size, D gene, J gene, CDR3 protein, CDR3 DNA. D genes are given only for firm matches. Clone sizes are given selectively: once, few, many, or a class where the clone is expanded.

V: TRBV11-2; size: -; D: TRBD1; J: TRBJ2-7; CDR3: CASSLVGTGVEQYF; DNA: TGTGCCAGCAGCTTAGTGGGGACAGGGGTCGAGCAGTACTTC
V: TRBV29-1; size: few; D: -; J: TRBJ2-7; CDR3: CSVEDSSYEQYF; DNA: TGCAGCGTTGAAGACAGCTCCTACGAGCAGTACTTC
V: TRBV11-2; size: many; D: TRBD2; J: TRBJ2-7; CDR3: CASSLIAGVEQYF; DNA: TGTGCCAGCAGCTTAATAGCGGGAGTCGAGCAGTACTTC
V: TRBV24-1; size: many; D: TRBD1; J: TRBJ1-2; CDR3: CATSDFSTGEAGYTF; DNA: TGTGCCACCAGTGATTTCTCGACAGGGGAAGCTGGCTACACCTTC
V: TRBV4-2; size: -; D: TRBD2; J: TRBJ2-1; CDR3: CASSQEGTSGRDQFF; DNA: TGTGCCAGCAGCCAAGAAGGGACTAGCGGGAGAGATCAGTTCTTC
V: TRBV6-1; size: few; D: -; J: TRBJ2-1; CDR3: CASKGDHYNEQFF; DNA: TGTGCCAGCAAGGGAGACCACTACAATGAGCAGTTCTTC
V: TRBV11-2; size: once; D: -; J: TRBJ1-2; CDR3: CASSLGGRVVFGYTF; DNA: TGTGCCAGCAGCTTAGGGGGCAGGGTTGTATTCGGCTACACCTTC
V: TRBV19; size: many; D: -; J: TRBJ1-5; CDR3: CASSIDQGFWGIQPQHF; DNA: TGTGCCAGTAGTATAGATCAGGGATTTTGGGGTATTCAGCCCCAGCATTTT
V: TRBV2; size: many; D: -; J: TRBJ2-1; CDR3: CASGERGSYNEQFF; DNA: TGTGCCAGCGGGGAACGAGGGTCCTACAATGAGCAGTTCTTC
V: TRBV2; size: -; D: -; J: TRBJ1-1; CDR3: CASSEGTDEAFF; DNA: TGTGCCAGCAGTGAAGGAACAGATGAAGCTTTCTTT
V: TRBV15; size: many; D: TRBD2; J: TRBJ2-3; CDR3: CATRAPGLAGLDTQYF; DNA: TGTGCCACCAGGGCTCCGGGACTAGCGGGGCTAGATACGCAGTATTTT
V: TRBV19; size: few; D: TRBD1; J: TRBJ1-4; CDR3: CASSIGTGEKLFF; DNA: TGTGCCAGTAGTATCGGGACAGGTGAAAAACTGTTTTTT
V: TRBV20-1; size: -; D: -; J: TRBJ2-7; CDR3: CSARDRGGGRAYEQYF; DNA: TGCAGTGCTAGAGATCGCGGAGGCGGGCGGGCCTACGAGCAGTACTTC
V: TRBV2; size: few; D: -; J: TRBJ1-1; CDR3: CASRVSGNTEAFF; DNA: TGTGCCAGCAGAGTCTCTGGAAACACTGAAGCTTTCTTT
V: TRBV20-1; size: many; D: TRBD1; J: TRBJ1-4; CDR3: CSASPPRTGGWSEKLFF; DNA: TGCAGTGCTAGTCCCCCGAGAACAGGGGGCTGGAGTGAAAAACTGTTTTTT
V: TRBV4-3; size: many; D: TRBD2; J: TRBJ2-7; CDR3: CASSQESTGGPSRGIYF; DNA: TGCGCCAGCAGCCAAGAGTCAACGGGAGGGCCCTCGCGAGGGATATACTTC
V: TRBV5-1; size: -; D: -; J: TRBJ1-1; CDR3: CASSFWGIDTEAFF; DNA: TGCGCCAGCAGCTTTTGGGGAATTGACACTGAAGCTTTCTTT